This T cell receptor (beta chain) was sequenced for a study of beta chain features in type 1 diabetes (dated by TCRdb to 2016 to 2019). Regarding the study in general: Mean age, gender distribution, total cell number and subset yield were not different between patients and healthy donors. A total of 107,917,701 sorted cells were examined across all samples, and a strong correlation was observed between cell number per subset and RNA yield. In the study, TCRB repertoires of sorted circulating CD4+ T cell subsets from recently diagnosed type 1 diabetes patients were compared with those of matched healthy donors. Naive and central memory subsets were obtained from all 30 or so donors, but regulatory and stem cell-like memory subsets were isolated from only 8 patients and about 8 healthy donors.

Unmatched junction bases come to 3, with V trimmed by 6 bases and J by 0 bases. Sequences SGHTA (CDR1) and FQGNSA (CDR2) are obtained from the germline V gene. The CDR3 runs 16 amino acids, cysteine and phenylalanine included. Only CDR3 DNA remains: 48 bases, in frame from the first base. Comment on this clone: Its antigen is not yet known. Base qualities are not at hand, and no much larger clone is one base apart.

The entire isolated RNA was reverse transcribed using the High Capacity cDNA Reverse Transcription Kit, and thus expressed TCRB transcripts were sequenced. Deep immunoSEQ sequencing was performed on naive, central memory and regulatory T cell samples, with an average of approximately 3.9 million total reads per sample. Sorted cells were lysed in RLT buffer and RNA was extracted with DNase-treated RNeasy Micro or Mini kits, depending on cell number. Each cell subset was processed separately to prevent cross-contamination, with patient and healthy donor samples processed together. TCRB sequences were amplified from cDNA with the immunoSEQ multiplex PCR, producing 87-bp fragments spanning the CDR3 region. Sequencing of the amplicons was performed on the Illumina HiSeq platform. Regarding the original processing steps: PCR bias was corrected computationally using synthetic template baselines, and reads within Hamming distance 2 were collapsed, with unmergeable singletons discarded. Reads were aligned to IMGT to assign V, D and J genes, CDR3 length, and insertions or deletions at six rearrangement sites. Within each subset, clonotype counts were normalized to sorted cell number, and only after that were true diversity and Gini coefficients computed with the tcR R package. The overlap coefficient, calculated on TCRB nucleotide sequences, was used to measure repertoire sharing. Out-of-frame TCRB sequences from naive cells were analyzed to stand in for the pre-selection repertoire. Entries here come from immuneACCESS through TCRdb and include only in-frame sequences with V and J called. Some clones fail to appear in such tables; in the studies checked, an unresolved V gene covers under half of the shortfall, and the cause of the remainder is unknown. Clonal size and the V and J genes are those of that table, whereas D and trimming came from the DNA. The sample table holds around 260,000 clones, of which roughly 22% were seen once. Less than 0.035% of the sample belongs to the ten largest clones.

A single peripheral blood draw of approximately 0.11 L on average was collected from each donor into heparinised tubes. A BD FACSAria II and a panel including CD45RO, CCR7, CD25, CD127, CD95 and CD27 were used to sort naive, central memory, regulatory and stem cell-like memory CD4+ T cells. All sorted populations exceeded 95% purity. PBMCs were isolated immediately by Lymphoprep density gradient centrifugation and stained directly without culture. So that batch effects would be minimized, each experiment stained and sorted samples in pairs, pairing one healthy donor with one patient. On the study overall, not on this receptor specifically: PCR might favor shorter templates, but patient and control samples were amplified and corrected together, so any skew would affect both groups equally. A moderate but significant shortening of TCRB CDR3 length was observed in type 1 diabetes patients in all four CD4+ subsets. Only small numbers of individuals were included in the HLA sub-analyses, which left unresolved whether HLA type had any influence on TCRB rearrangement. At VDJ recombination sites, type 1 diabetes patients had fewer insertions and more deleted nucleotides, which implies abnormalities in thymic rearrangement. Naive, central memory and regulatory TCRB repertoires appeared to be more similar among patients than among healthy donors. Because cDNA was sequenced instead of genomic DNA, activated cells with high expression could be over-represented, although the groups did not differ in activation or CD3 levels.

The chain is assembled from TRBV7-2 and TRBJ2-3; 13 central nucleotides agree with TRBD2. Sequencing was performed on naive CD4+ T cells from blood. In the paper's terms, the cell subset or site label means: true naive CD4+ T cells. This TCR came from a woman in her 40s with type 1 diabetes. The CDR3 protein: CASRQTSGRSTDTQYF. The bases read TGTGCCAGCAGACAGACTAGCGGGAGGAGCACAGATACGCAGTATTTT. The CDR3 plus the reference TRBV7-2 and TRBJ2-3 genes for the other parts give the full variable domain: GAGVSQSPSNKVTEKGKDVELRCDPISGHTALYWYRQSLGQGLEFLIYFQGNSAPDKSGLPSDRFSAERTGGSVSTLTIQRTQQEDSAVYLCASRQTSGRSTDTQYFGPGTRLTVL.